What follows are 24 T cell receptor beta chains derived from one specimen sequenced in a study of T cell repertoires in cytomegalovirus infection. No antigen is known for these receptors. TCRdb independently ran MiXCR on the reads; one entry per CDR3 protein. The table includes approximately 1,000,000 distinct CDR3 sequences, 30% to 40% detected once. Sequencing was performed on cultured CD8+ T cells from PBMCs, taken from culture after CMV antigen stimulation. These receptors originate from a human donor in good health (CMV status not recorded). Some clones in this sample may be carry-over from other donors' samples.

V usage is TRBV11-2 and J usage is TRBJ2-7; weak D call: TRBD2 (5 bases). This CDR3 has 15 residues. Trimming left V 5 bases short and J 6 bases short, with 20 bases between. Looked up from germline, CDR1 is SGHAT and CDR2 is FQNNGV. The CDR3 sequence is CASSPRATPPREQYF. The CDR3 DNA reads TGTGCCAGCAGCCCGCGGGCCACCCCTCCGCGCGAGCAGTACTTC. The variable domain in full, with the rest retrieved from reference TRBV11-2 and TRBJ2-7, is EAGVAQSPRYKIIEKRQSVAFWCNPISGHATLYWYQQILGQGPKLLIQFQNNGVVDDSQLPKDRFSAERLKGVDSTLKIQPAKLEDSAVYLCASSPRATPPREQYFGPGTRLTVT.

This clonotype was found a few times. CDR3 in amino acids: CASSSPGRSNTIYF. In DNA, the CDR3 is TGTGCCAGCAGCTCTCCAGGGAGATCGAACACCATATATTTT. The chain combines TRBV7-9 with TRBJ1-3; D is possibly TRBD1 (5 bases). This CDR3 spans 14 amino acids. From germline, CDR1 is SEHNR and CDR2 FQNEAQ (reference sequence). V lost 4 bases to trimming and J lost 7 bases, with 14 bases between them. The variable domain in full, with the rest retrieved from reference TRBV7-9 and TRBJ1-3, is DTGVSQNPRHKITKRGQNVTFRCDPISEHNRLYWYRQTLGQGPEFLTYFQNEAQLEKSRLLSDRFSAERPKGSFSTLEIQRTEQGDSAMYLCASSSPGRSNTIYFGEGSWLTVV.

This clonotype was observed many times. The chain joins TRBV7-2 to TRBJ1-6; 8 bases agree with TRBD1. The length of the CDR3 is 15 residues. Germline loops: CDR1 SGHTA, CDR2 FQGNSA. The V and J ends lost 1 base and 10 bases, in that order; junction bases with no gene match: 6. CDR3 sequence reads: CASSLGQGINSPLHF. The CDR3 DNA is TGTGCCAGCAGCTTAGGACAGGGGATTAACTCACCCCTCCACTTT.

The V call is TRBV10-3, the J call TRBJ2-1; 12 bases match TRBD2. This CDR3 has 15 amino acids. The V segment lost 2 bases and the J segment 10 bases; nucleotides outside the gene matches: 6. Germline values: CDR1 ENHRY, CDR2 SYGVKD. The CDR3 loop is CAISEETSGGSEQFF. The CDR3 DNA sequence: TGTGCCATCAGTGAGGAAACTAGCGGGGGGTCGGAGCAGTTCTTC.

This clonotype was found many times. The rearrangement uses TRBV28 and TRBJ1-1; TRBD1 matches 12 bases. This CDR3 contains 18 residues. The trim removed 3 bases at V and 10 bases at J, leaving 18 bases unmatched. From germline, CDR1 is MDHEN and CDR2 SYDVKM. CDR3 sequence (DNA): TGTGCCAGCAGTTTCAGGGGGTATAGGGGACAGGGGGCTCTAGGAGCTTTCTTT. Translating gives CASSFRGYRGQGALGAFF.

This clonotype was counted a few times. The chain employs TRBV7-9 and TRBJ1-2; D might be TRBD1 (5 bases). This CDR3 comprises 14 residues. Looked up from germline, CDR1 is SEHNR and CDR2 is FQNEAQ (reference sequence). Trimming left V 6 bases short and J 2 bases short, with 13 bases between. CDR3 DNA sequence: TGTGCCAGCAGGCCGGACATTAGAAACTATGGCTACACCTTC. Translation: CASRPDIRNYGYTF.

This clonotype was counted many times. This chain connects TRBV7-2 to TRBJ2-1; 7 bases agree with TRBD2. In germline, CDR1 is SGHTA, CDR2 FQGNSA. Trimming at V came to 5 bases and at J to 1 base, leaving 11 bases not matched to a gene. This CDR3 is 17 amino acids long. The CDR3 region has the DNA TGTGCCAGCAGCCGGAAGAATGCGGGGGAGTCCTACAATGAGCAGTTCTTC. As protein: CASSRKNAGESYNEQFF. Supplemented by reference TRBV7-2 and TRBJ2-1, the full variable domain reads GAGVSQSPSNKVTEKGKDVELRCDPISGHTALYWYRQSLGQGLEFLIYFQGNSAPDKSGLPSDRFSAERTGGSVSTLTIQRTQQEDSAVYLCASSRKNAGESYNEQFFGPGTRLTVL.

In its sample, this clonotype was seen a few times. The J gene is TRBJ1-1, the V gene TRBV29-1; D remains ambiguous. The CDR3 totals 11 residues. Looked up from germline, CDR1 is SQVTM and CDR2 is ANQGSEA. The germline V and J ends were trimmed by 3 bases and 9 bases, with 11 bases remaining between them. The CDR3 here is CSVEMRMKAFF. CDR3 coding DNA: TGCAGCGTTGAGATGCGGATGAAAGCTTTCTTT. Drawing the rest from reference TRBV29-1 and TRBJ1-1, the complete variable domain is SAVISQKPSRDICQRGTSLTIQCQVDSQVTMMFWYRQQPGQSLTLIATANQGSEATYESGFVIDKFPISRPNLTFSTLTVSNMSPEDSSIYLCSVEMRMKAFFGQGTRLTVV.

This chain joins TRBV28 and TRBJ2-2; no clear D. The V and J ends lost 2 bases and 6 bases respectively, with 10 bases between them. Germline V gives CDR1 MDHEN, CDR2 SYDVKM. The CDR3 runs to 14 residues. The CDR3 DNA reads as TGTGCCAGCAGTTTACTAGGTGTATCCGGGGAGCTGTTTTTT. Encoded protein: CASSLLGVSGELFF.

In its sample, this clonotype was seen many times. V is TRBV7-6 and J is TRBJ2-3; D is tentatively TRBD1 or TRBD2 (5 bases each). V gave up 0 bases and J gave up 3 bases, with 19 bases separating them. Per germline, CDR1 SGHVS and CDR2 FNYEAQ. This CDR3 comprises 18 residues. The CDR3 sequence: CASSLASRRVEGTDTQYF. CDR3 DNA: TGTGCCAGCAGCTTAGCGTCTCGGCGGGTAGAGGGGACAGATACGCAGTATTTT.

The chain recombines TRBV10-3 with TRBJ2-2; the D is unclear. CDR1 and CDR2 from the germline V gene are ENHRY and SYGVKD. This CDR3 spans 15 amino acids. Trimming stripped 4 bases from V and 0 bases from J, with 9 bases between. CDR3 in amino acids: CAISVRQPNTGELFF. For the CDR3, the DNA is TGTGCCATCAGTGTACGGCAGCCGAACACCGGGGAGCTGTTTTTT.

The chain uses TRBV7-3 and TRBJ2-2; a possible D gene is TRBD2 (6 bases). This CDR3 has 21 amino acids. Trimming removed 5 bases from V and 2 bases from J, with 30 bases in between. Looked up from germline, CDR1 is SGHTA and CDR2 is FQGTGA. The CDR3 spells CASSPKLIREDYLENTGELFF. CDR3 coding DNA: TGTGCCAGCAGCCCCAAGCTCATCAGGGAGGATTACCTTGAAAACACCGGGGAGCTGTTTTTT.

This clonotype occurred once. V usage is TRBV20-1 and J usage is TRBJ2-3, with D perhaps matching TRBD2 (5 bases). The CDR3 loop spans 14 amino acids. Germline CDR1 DFQATT, CDR2 SNEGSKA (reference sequence). The V end lost 0 bases, the J end lost 2 bases, and 9 bases lay between the germline ends. The CDR3 DNA is TGCAGTGCTAGAGACGGACTGACCACAGATACGCAGTATTTT. Encoded protein: CSARDGLTTDTQYF.

V gene TRBV12-3 or TRBV12-4 combines with J gene TRBJ1-1, with 9 positions matching TRBD1. The CDR3 totals 16 residues. V was pared by 7 bases and J by 7 bases, with 16 bases of the junction left unmatched. This CDR3 reads CASTLIQGAPRGEAFF. The CDR3, as DNA: TGTGCCAGCACCCTCATACAGGGGGCTCCGAGGGGTGAAGCTTTCTTT.

This clonotype was seen ten or more times. The gene calls are TRBV7-8 and TRBJ2-1; 10 positions match TRBD1. Germline CDR1 reads SGHVS; CDR2 reads FQNEAQ. J was trimmed by 14 bases and V by 5 bases; bases with no gene match: 3. This CDR3 is built from 11 residues. The chain's CDR3 is CASSLGTGEFF. As DNA, the CDR3 is TGTGCCAGCAGCCTCGGGACAGGGGAGTTCTTC.

A remark on this clonotype: Just one base apart from a much larger clone, this may be a read error. The chain combines TRBV6-5 with TRBJ1-1; weak D call: TRBD1 (5 bases). Germline V gives CDR1 MNHEY, CDR2 SVGAGI. This CDR3 has 17 residues. The V end was cut by 0 bases, the J end by 0 bases, with 14 bases between. The CDR3 sequence is CASSYSPGRPLNTEAFF. CDR3 nucleotide sequence: TGTGCCAGCAGTTACTCGCCAGGGAGGCCCCTGAACACTGAAGCTTTCTTT.

This clonotype was picked up many times. This sequence joins TRBV7-8 and TRBJ2-5; 9 bases are a match to TRBD2. The CDR3 length is 16 residues. Germline CDR1 and CDR2: SGHVS and FQNEAQ. The J segment lost 5 bases and the V segment lost 1 base, leaving 8 bases of the junction unmatched. The CDR3 protein is CASSLVLAGPWETQYF. CDR3 nucleotides: TGTGCCAGCAGCTTAGTTCTAGCGGGGCCCTGGGAGACCCAGTACTTC.

Only a few counts were recorded for this clonotype. The chain is built from TRBV6-2 or TRBV6-3 and TRBJ2-2; unclear D gene. The germline gives CDR1 MNHEY, CDR2 SVGEGT. Trimming stripped 5 bases from V and 1 base from J, with 14 bases between. CDR3 size: 16 residues. The CDR3 loop is CASSPITLGNTGELFF. CDR3 nucleotides: TGTGCCAGCAGTCCAATTACATTGGGGAACACCGGGGAGCTGTTTTTT.

In its sample, this clonotype was seen once. The CDR3 nucleotides read TGTGCCAGCAGTGTTAAGCGGGGGCCGTACGAAGAGACCCAGTACTTC. Translation gives CASSVKRGPYEETQYF. V is TRBV25-1 and J is TRBJ2-5; 8 positions match TRBD2. CDR1 is MGHDK, CDR2 SYGVNS, per germline. J gave up 3 bases and V 4 bases, and 10 bases lay outside the gene matches. The CDR3 covers 16 residues.

This rearrangement joins TRBV12-5 to TRBJ2-2; D is perhaps TRBD2 (5 bases). The CDR3 has 15 residues. The V end lost 2 bases, the J end lost 7 bases, and 14 bases lay between the germline ends. The germline V gene has CDR1 LGHNT and CDR2 FRNRAP. The DNA for the CDR3 is TGTGCTAGTGGTTTGTCCGGGGATACGGTCGGGGAGCTGTTTTTT. It is translated as CASGLSGDTVGELFF. Using reference TRBV12-5 and TRBJ2-2 for the parts outside the CDR3, the full variable domain is DARVTQTPRHKVTEMGQEVTMRCQPILGHNTVFWYRQTMMQGLELLAYFRNRAPLDDSGMPKDRFSAEMPDATLATLKIQPSEPRDSAVYFCASGLSGDTVGELFFGEGSRLTVL.

This clonotype showed up many times. The chain links TRBV7-2 to TRBJ2-5, with 11 nucleotides matching TRBD2. The CDR3 sequence is 16 residues long. CDR1 is SGHTA, CDR2 FQGNSA, per germline. The trim removed 5 bases at V and 7 bases at J, leaving 12 bases unmatched. For the CDR3, the DNA is TGTGCCAGCAGCCCGATAGCGGGAGGGCCCGGAGGGACCCAGTACTTC. This gives the protein CASSPIAGGPGGTQYF. Using reference TRBV7-2 and TRBJ2-5 for the parts outside the CDR3, the full variable domain is GAGVSQSPSNKVTEKGKDVELRCDPISGHTALYWYRQSLGQGLEFLIYFQGNSAPDKSGLPSDRFSAERTGGSVSTLTIQRTQQEDSAVYLCASSPIAGGPGGTQYFGPGTRLLVL.

J is TRBJ2-5 and V is TRBV7-6; D remains unclear. This CDR3 spans 14 amino acids. Trimming took off 2 bases at V and 5 bases at J, with 12 bases between the two ends. CDR1 is SGHVS, CDR2 FNYEAQ, per germline. In DNA form, the CDR3 reads TGTGCCAGCAGCTTAAGTCCGAAAGGGGAGACCCAGTACTTC. Translation gives CASSLSPKGETQYF.

This rearrangement joins TRBV6-6 to TRBJ2-7; a possible D gene is TRBD2 (5 bases). The CDR3 runs 16 residues. The germline gives CDR1 MNHNY, CDR2 SVGAGI (reference sequence). V lost 0 bases and J 2 bases, leaving 14 bases between the germline ends. CDR3 nucleotides: TGTGCCAGCAGTTACTCAGTCACCGAGGGCACCTACGAGCAGTACTTC. Residues: CASSYSVTEGTYEQYF.

There are a few counts of this clonotype. The chain combines TRBV9 with TRBJ2-1; TRBD2 matches at 9 bases. Germline CDR1 reads SGDLS; CDR2 reads YYNGEE. V lost 0 bases and J lost 10; bases outside the gene matches: 11. CDR3 length: 16 amino acids. CDR3 DNA: TGTGCCAGCAGCGTAGGAGGGGCGGGGGGGCCTGGGGAGCAGTTCTTC. It yields the protein CASSVGGAGGPGEQFF.